Listed below are T cell receptor beta chains from one sample, sequenced in a study of beta chain features in type 1 diabetes. Produced via immunoSEQ multiplex PCR; TCRdb's table is partial and in-frame only. The profile shows 120,000 to 150,000 clones, about 50% of them singletons. The sequencing sample was made of Tregs from blood. Receptors originate from a man aged 18 to 29 in good health. The CDR3 runs from the conserved cysteine through the conserved F or W. D genes are given only for firm matches. The size of a clone is reported for some rows only, either as once, few or many, or as a class for expanded clones.

TRBJ2-1	17	-	TRBV6-1	TRBD2	TGTGCCAGCAGTGGCCGGACTAGCGGGAGCTCCTACAATGAGCAGTTCTTC	CASSGRTSGSSYNEQFF
TRBJ2-7	18	-	TRBV5-5	-	TGTGCCAGCAGCCCCCGGGGAAGGCCACACCCTTCTCGGGCCGAGCAGTACTTC	CASSPRGRPHPSRAEQYF
TRBJ2-3	14	-	TRBV7-8	TRBD2	TGTGCCAGCAGGTCTGGACTAGCCTCAGATACGCAGTATTTT	CASRSGLASDTQYF
TRBJ1-6	16	-	TRBV6-5	-	TGTGCCAGCAGTTGGAGCCGGATTCCCTATAATTCACCCCTCCACTTT	CASSWSRIPYNSPLHF
TRBJ1-2	15	-	TRBV5-1	-	TGCGCCAGCAGCTTAACGACAGCGAGTACCTATGGCTACACCTTC	CASSLTTASTYGYTF
TRBJ1-2	12	-	TRBV4-1	-	TGCGCCAGCAGCCAAGAGAGCTATGGCTACACCTTC	CASSQESYGYTF
TRBJ1-2	13	-	TRBV27	-	TGTGCCAGCAGTTTATTTTCAGGTGGAGGCTACACCTTC	CASSLFSGGGYTF
TRBJ1-1	14	few	TRBV28	-	TGTGCCACTAGACGTGGCAGGGCCAACACTGAAGCTTTCTTT	CATRRGRANTEAFF
TRBJ1-4	14	-	TRBV18	TRBD1	TGTGCCAGCTCGCCACAGGGGGCTAATGAAAAACTGTTTTTT	CASSPQGANEKLFF
TRBJ2-7	15	-	TRBV4-3	-	TGCGCCAGCAGCCAAGACTGGGGGCCTGGCAACGAGCAGTACTTC	CASSQDWGPGNEQYF
TRBJ2-2	12	-	TRBV19	-	TGTGCCAGTAGTCTGTCCACCGGGGAGCTGTTTTTT	CASSLSTGELFF
TRBJ2-7	14	-	TRBV7-4	TRBD1	TGTGCCAGCAGCGACAGGGAAGGGTCCTACGAGCAGTACTTC	CASSDREGSYEQYF
TRBJ2-3	15	-	TRBV11-1	-	TGTGCCAGCAGCCGGGGGGGCAGGGGGACAGATACGCAGTATTTT	CASSRGGRGTDTQYF
TRBJ1-5	14	-	TRBV19	TRBD1	TGTGCCAGTAGTACCCAGGGGGAACGGCAGCCCCAGCATTTT	CASSTQGERQPQHF
TRBJ2-1	15	-	TRBV7-2	-	TGTGCCAGCAGCCACGGGGGGCAAGATTACAATGAGCAGTTCTTC	CASSHGGQDYNEQFF
TRBJ2-2	15	-	TRBV19	-	TGTGCCAGTAGTATAGGACCAGACCTCACCGGGGAGTTGTTTTTT	CASSIGPDLTGELFF
TRBJ2-2	16	few	TRBV5-6	-	TGTGCCAGCAGCCCGGTCGGAGGGGTGAACACCGGGGAGCTGTTTTTT	CASSPVGGVNTGELFF
TRBJ2-7	13	-	TRBV18	-	TGTGCCAGCTCACCACGGGATAGCGGTGAGCAGTACTTC	CASSPRDSGEQYF
TRBJ1-5	13	-	TRBV2	TRBD1	TGTGCCAGCAATGGAGGGGGCGGACAGCCCCAGCATTTT	CASNGGGGQPQHF
TRBJ1-5	14	-	TRBV5-4	-	TGTGCCAGCAGCTTGGGGCAGAACAATCAGCCCCAGCATTTT	CASSLGQNNQPQHF
TRBJ1-1	17	-	TRBV18	-	TGTGCCAGCTCACCAGAGGTCCACCTAACCCGGAACACTGAAGCTTTCTTT	CASSPEVHLTRNTEAFF
TRBJ2-1	16	-	TRBV5-1	TRBD2	TGCGCCAGCAGCTTGGGGGGGACTAGCGGGAGTGAGGAGCAGTTCTTC	CASSLGGTSGSEEQFF